This T cell receptor beta chain was sequenced in a study of tissue T cells after allogeneic stem cell transplantation. Study-wide context: Patients with graft-versus-host disease had grafts: four unmodified, three CD34-selected and T-cell-depleted. Pathologist review favored tissue samples showing histologically apparent lymphocytes.

V trimming: 6 bases; J trimming: 4 bases; junction bases outside the gene matches: 11. Germline loops: CDR1 LNHDA, CDR2 SQIVND (reference sequence). This CDR3 is 16 amino acids long. Generated by immunoSEQ multiplex PCR, the TCRdb table keeps only in-frame clones and is missing some. The table lists 3,000 to 4,000 clones, less than 80% of them singletons. Steroid-refractory graft-versus-host disease after allogeneic hematopoietic cell transplant qualified adults for prospective research-autopsy enrollment. J is TRBJ1-2 and V is TRBV19; the match to TRBD1 covers 10 bases. Sequenced here: small intestine tissue, sampled at autopsy. This clonotype was sampled from a male patient at least 60 years old with steroid-refractory graft-versus-host disease after an allogeneic stem cell transplant. Some T cells may be the graft donor's. The DNA of the CDR3 is TGTGCCAGTAGCTCGACAGGGGGCGCGTTCAGCTATGGCTACACCTTC. It codes for CASSSTGGAFSYGYTF.